The 2 T cell receptor beta chains presented below share a single source sample, sequenced in a study of T cell responses to AZD1222 COVID-19 vaccine. Produced via immunoSEQ multiplex PCR; TCRdb's table is partial and in-frame only. The repertoire holds 150,000 or so clones, with about 90% as singletons. Sequences were derived from peripheral blood, sampled 28 days after the second AZD1222 dose. These receptors were obtained from an adult who received the AZD1222 COVID-19 vaccine.

V gene TRBV29-1 combines with J gene TRBJ2-7; 8 nucleotides line up with TRBD1. Trimming at V came to 6 bases and at J to 2 bases, leaving 3 bases not matched to a gene. The CDR3 is made up of 12 amino acids. Germline V CDR1 and CDR2: SQVTM, ANQGSEA. The chain's CDR3 is CSVVTGAYEQYF. CDR3 coding DNA: TGCAGCGTGGTGACAGGGGCCTACGAGCAGTACTTC.

This chain uses TRBV11-2 with TRBJ2-1; perhaps D is TRBD1 or TRBD2 (5 bases each). Trimming left V 7 bases short and J 10 bases short, with 17 bases between. Germline values: CDR1 SGHAT, CDR2 FQNNGV. CDR3 length: 13 residues. In nucleotides, the CDR3 is TGTGCCAGCACCCCCGGGACCCGTGGGGAGCAGTTCTTC. Translation: CASTPGTRGEQFF.